These 14 T cell receptor beta chains share one sample of origin, sequenced in a study of shared clonotypes between healthy human individuals (dated by TCRdb to about 2020). The protocol used for the library was the immunoSEQ multiplex PCR assay. TCRdb carries this immuneACCESS record with in-frame sequences only. Its versions omit some clonotypes, under half of them owing to an unresolved V gene in the studies checked, with the rest unexplained. Recorded for this sample are a few hundred thousand clones; 65% to 80% of them occurred a single time. 10% to 15% of the sample rests with the top ten. The sample comprised PBMCs. Source of these receptors: a middle-aged woman in good health. Some clones in this sample may be carry-over from other donors' samples.

This clone was detected only once. The J gene is TRBJ2-7, the V gene TRBV28, with unresolved D. In germline, CDR1 is MDHEN, CDR2 SYDVKM. The CDR3 loop spans 14 amino acids. V lost 3 bases to trimming and J lost 0 bases, with 9 bases between them. This CDR3 reads CASSLPQVSYEQYF. The CDR3 DNA follows: TGTGCCAGCAGTTTGCCGCAGGTCTCCTACGAGCAGTACTTC.

The V call is TRBV4-1, the J call TRBJ2-2; TRBD1 aligns across 7 bases. Germline CDR1 reads MGHRA; CDR2 reads YSYEKL. This CDR3 is 16 amino acids long. The junction had 6 bases not matched to a gene; V was cut back by 0 bases and J by 5 bases. The CDR3 sequence is CASSQESTGSTGELFF. The CDR3 nucleotides are TGCGCCAGCAGCCAAGAATCGACAGGGAGTACCGGGGAGCTGTTTTTT.

This rearrangement joins TRBV30 to TRBJ1-2, with TRBD1 matching over 7 bases. CDR1 and CDR2 from the germline V gene are GTSNPN and SVGIG (reference sequence). Unmatched junction bases numbered 15, after V lost 8 bases and J lost 6 bases. CDR3 length equals 14 residues. The CDR3 loop is CARNPGGGQDGYTF. The CDR3 DNA reads as TGTGCCCGGAACCCAGGGGGGGGGCAGGATGGCTACACCTTC.

The sample holds one count of this clone. The rearrangement uses TRBV7-9 and TRBJ1-2, with 7 bases aligning to TRBD1. CDR3 size: 15 residues. V trimming: 2 bases; J trimming: 8 bases; junction bases outside the gene matches: 11. CDR1 and CDR2 (germline): SEHNR, FQNEAQ (reference sequence). This chain's CDR3 is CASSLLRDSPQGYTF. The CDR3 DNA follows: TGTGCCAGCAGCTTACTCCGGGACAGCCCTCAGGGCTACACCTTC.

The rearrangement links TRBV6-6 to TRBJ1-2; D may be TRBD1 (5 bases). Germline V gives CDR1 MNHNY, CDR2 SVGAGI (reference sequence). The CDR3 is made up of 13 amino acids. Trimming cost V 8 bases and J 2 bases, with 12 bases left between them. The CDR3 coding sequence is TGTGCCAGCGCTGAACAGGCGAACTATGGCTACACCTTC. It is translated as CASAEQANYGYTF.

The count of this clone is one. The J gene is TRBJ2-2, the V gene TRBV11-1; the match to TRBD2 covers 10 bases. This CDR3 has 17 residues. Germline values: CDR1 SGHAT, CDR2 FQDESV (reference sequence). J lost 2 bases, V lost 3 bases, and 6 bases had no gene match. DNA for the CDR3: TGTGCCAGCAGCTTTCCTAGCGGGAGACCCAACACCGGGGAGCTGTTTTTT. Translated: CASSFPSGRPNTGELFF.

The chain links TRBV27 to TRBJ2-5; perhaps TRBD1 as D (6 bases). Germline values: CDR1 MNHEY, CDR2 SMNVEV (reference sequence). The V end was cut by 3 bases, the J end by 5 bases, with 16 bases between. The CDR3 loop spans 15 amino acids. Here the CDR3 reads CASSLGLGAGETQYF. The CDR3 DNA sequence: TGTGCCAGCAGTTTGGGATTGGGGGCTGGGGAGACCCAGTACTTC.

The gene calls are TRBV19 and TRBJ2-5; 10 bases line up with TRBD1. Trimming took 3 bases from V and 5 from J; bases not matched to a gene: 6. Germline CDR1 reads LNHDA; CDR2 reads SQIVND (reference sequence). CDR3 length: 15 amino acids. The CDR3 protein is CASSIRTGGGETQYF. CDR3 sequence (DNA): TGTGCCAGTAGTATTCGGACAGGGGGAGGGGAGACCCAGTACTTC. The full variable domain, in which reference TRBV19 and TRBJ2-5 provide the parts outside the CDR3, is DGGITQSPKYLFRKEGQNVTLSCEQNLNHDAMYWYRQDPGQGLRLIYYSQIVNDFQKGDIAEGYSVSREKKESFPLTVTSAQKNPTAFYLCASSIRTGGGETQYFGPGTRLLVL.

The J gene is TRBJ2-1, the V gene TRBV5-1, with 13 bases that match TRBD2. This CDR3 has 15 amino acids. Germline loops: CDR1 SGHRS, CDR2 YFSETQ. With 2 bases clipped from V and 8 bases from J, the junction kept 4 bases outside the gene matches. CDR3 bases: TGCGCCAGCAGCTTAGGACTAGCGGGAGCCGATGAGCAGTTCTTC. This gives the protein CASSLGLAGADEQFF.

Concerning this clone itself: A read error may produce the germline difference seen at one junction end. The chain combines TRBV20-1 with TRBJ2-7, with 9 nucleotides matching TRBD2. The CDR3 loop spans 11 amino acids. Germline V gene lookup returns CDR1 DFQATT and CDR2 SNEGSKA (reference sequence). The chain's CDR3 is CSALGLAWNLF. The CDR3 nucleotides are TGCAGTGCTCTCGGACTAGCGTGGAACCTTTTC.

The chain combines TRBV18 with TRBJ2-3; 9 nucleotides line up with TRBD1. The CDR3 runs to 16 residues. V gave up 1 base and J gave up 0 bases; unmatched junction bases: 2. Germline V lookup: CDR1 KGHSH, CDR2 LQKENI. The DNA of the CDR3 is TGTGCCAGCTCACCACGACAGGGGGGAAGCACAGATACGCAGTATTTT. This gives the protein CASSPRQGGSTDTQYF.

J is TRBJ1-3 and V is TRBV21-1; the D segment call TRBD1 is taken from the table without a DNA check. TRBV21-1 is a pseudogene. The CDR3 consists of 13 residues. The CDR3 DNA sequence: TGTGCCAGCAGCAAAGTACAGAGAAACACCATATATTTT. This translates into CASSKVQRNTIYF.

This sequence joins TRBV28 and TRBJ2-6; D is unresolved. The V gene's germline CDR1 is MDHEN and CDR2 SYDVKM. This CDR3 spans 15 amino acids. V dropped 2 bases and J dropped 2 bases, with 7 bases sitting between them. The CDR3 DNA reads as TGTGCCAGCAGTTTAAGAGGAGCTGGGGCCAACGTCCTGACTTTC. This sequence encodes CASSLRGAGANVLTF.

The J gene is TRBJ2-2, the V gene TRBV19; 8 bases map to TRBD2. The germline V gene has CDR1 LNHDA and CDR2 SQIVND (reference sequence). The V segment lost 7 bases and the J segment 4 bases; nucleotides outside the gene matches: 5. The CDR3 spans 14 residues. The CDR3 sequence is CASKSGSGTGELFF. The CDR3 region has the DNA TGTGCCAGTAAAAGCGGGAGCGGCACCGGGGAGCTGTTTTTT.